This entry lists 3 T cell receptor beta chains sequenced from one sample in a study of CD8+CD57+ T cells in acquired aplastic anemia. Genomic DNA, serving as template, underwent TCR beta VDJ and CDR3 profiling. TCRdb reprocessed the reads via MiXCR and lists one record per CDR3 protein. The sample gives around 80,000 distinct CDR3 sequences, 60% to 75% of which show up once; roughly 80% is in the top ten. Patients chosen for sequencing had CD8+CD57+ cells that had expanded, as shown by flow cytometry. What was sequenced was sorted CD4+, CD8+, or CD8+CD57+ T cells (not recorded which) from PBMCs. These receptor sequences come from a human donor with aplastic anemia.

This clonotype was observed once. The V gene is TRBV5-4, the J gene TRBJ1-2; TRBD1 agrees at 7 bases. In germline, CDR1 is SGHNT, CDR2 YYREEE (reference sequence). The V segment lost 2 bases and the J segment 9 bases; nucleotides outside the gene matches: 7. The CDR3 length is 13 residues. For the CDR3, the DNA is TGTGCCAGCAGCTTATTTGGGACAGAGAGCTACACCTTC. Amino acids: CASSLFGTESYTF.

The genes are TRBV29-1 and TRBJ1-2, with 8 bases fitting TRBD1. With V trimmed by 4 bases and J by 3 bases, 4 bases remained unmatched. Per germline, CDR1 SQVTM and CDR2 ANQGSEA. The CDR3 is 13 amino acids. CDR3: CSVVTGGYYGYTF. In DNA, the CDR3 is TGCAGCGTTGTTACAGGGGGGTACTATGGCTACACCTTC.

The rearrangement links TRBV2 to TRBJ1-4; 8 bases are a match to TRBD1. V lost 6 bases and J lost 8; bases outside the gene matches: 11. In germline, CDR1 is SNHLY, CDR2 FYNNEI. The CDR3 has 15 amino acids. The CDR3 DNA reads as TGTGCCAGCAGCGTGGAAGCAGGGGGCGAGGAAAAACTGTTTTTT. Translated: CASSVEAGGEEKLFF.